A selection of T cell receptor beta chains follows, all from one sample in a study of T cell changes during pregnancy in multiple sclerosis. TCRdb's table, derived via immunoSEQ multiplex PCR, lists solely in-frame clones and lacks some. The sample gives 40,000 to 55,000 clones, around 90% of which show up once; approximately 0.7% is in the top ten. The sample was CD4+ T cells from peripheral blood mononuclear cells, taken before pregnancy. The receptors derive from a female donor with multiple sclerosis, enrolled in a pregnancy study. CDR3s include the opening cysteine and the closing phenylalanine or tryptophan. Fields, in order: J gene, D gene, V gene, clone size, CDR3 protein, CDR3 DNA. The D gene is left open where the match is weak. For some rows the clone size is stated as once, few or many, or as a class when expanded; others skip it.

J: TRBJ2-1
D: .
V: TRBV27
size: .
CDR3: CASSLQQSYRTNEQFF
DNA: TGTGCCAGCAGTTTACAACAGAGTTACCGTACCAATGAGCAGTTCTTC

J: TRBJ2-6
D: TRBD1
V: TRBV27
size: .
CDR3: CASSTRDRASANVLTF
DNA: TGTGCCAGCAGTACAAGGGACAGGGCGAGTGCCAACGTCCTGACTTTC

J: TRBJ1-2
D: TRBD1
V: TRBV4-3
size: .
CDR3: CASSHRDSDAGYTF
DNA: TGCGCCAGCAGCCACCGGGACAGCGATGCTGGCTACACCTTC

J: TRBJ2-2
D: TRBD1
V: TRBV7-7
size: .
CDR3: CASSTGTGGTGELFF
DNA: TGTGCCAGCAGCACCGGGACAGGGGGCACCGGGGAGCTGTTTTTT

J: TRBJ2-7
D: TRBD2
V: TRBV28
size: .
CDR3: CASSSPSGSVKLEQYF
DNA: TGTGCCAGCAGTTCCCCGAGCGGGAGTGTGAAGTTGGAGCAGTACTTC

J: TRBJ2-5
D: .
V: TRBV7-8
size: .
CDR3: CASSSQGHLTRSGETQYF
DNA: TGTGCCAGCAGCTCTCAGGGGCATTTAACTCGATCGGGAGAGACCCAGTACTTC

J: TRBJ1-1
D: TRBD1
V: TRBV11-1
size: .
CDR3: CASSQRTGQAGTEAFF
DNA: TGTGCCAGCAGCCAGAGAACCGGACAGGCGGGCACTGAAGCTTTCTTT

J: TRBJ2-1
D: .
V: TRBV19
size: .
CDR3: CASSTRDIREQFF
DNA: TGTGCCAGTAGTACCCGGGACATACGGGAGCAGTTCTTC

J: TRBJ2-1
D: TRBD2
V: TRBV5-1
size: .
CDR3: CASTPTGGANNEQFF
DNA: TGCGCCAGCACCCCGACGGGGGGGGCCAACAATGAGCAGTTCTTC

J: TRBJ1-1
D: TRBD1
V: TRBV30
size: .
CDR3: CAWTGQGGTEAFF
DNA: TGTGCCTGGACGGGACAGGGGGGCACTGAAGCTTTCTTT

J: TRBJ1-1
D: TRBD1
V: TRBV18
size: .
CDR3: CASSPRQGANTEAFF
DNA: TGTGCCAGCTCACCACGACAGGGGGCGAACACTGAAGCTTTCTTT

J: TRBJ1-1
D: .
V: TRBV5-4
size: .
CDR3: CASSLGQMNTEAFF
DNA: TGTGCCAGCAGCTTGGGACAGATGAACACTGAAGCTTTCTTT

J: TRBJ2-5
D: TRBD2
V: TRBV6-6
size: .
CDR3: CASLGGGQETQYF
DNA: TGTGCCAGCCTTGGGGGGGGCCAAGAGACCCAGTACTTC

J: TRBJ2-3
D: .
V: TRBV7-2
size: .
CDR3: CASSPESRTDTQYF
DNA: TGTGCCAGCAGCCCCGAGAGCCGCACAGATACGCAGTATTTT

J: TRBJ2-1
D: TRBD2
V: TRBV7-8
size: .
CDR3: CASSLRAGGPEGQFF
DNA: TGTGCCAGCAGCTTAAGAGCGGGAGGGCCTGAGGGGCAGTTCTTC

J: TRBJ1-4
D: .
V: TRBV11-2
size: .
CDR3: CASSSLTRGGGKLFF
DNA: TGTGCCAGCAGCTCCCTCACGAGGGGAGGAGGAAAACTGTTTTTT

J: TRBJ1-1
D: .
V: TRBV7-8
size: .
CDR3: CASSLISEAFF
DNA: TGTGCCAGCAGCTTAATCTCTGAAGCTTTCTTT

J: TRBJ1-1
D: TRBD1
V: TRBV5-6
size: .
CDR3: CASSLGTGVGAEAFF
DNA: TGTGCCAGCAGCTTGGGGACAGGGGTCGGTGCTGAAGCTTTCTTT

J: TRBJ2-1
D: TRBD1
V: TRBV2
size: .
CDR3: CASSERTGAPNEQFF
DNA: TGTGCCAGCAGTGAGAGGACAGGGGCCCCCAATGAGCAGTTCTTC

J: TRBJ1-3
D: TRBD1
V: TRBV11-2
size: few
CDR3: CASSRGTGRNTIYF
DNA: TGTGCCAGCAGCCGAGGGACAGGGAGAAACACCATATATTTT

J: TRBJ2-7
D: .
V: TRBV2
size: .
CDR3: CASSGQTYEQYF
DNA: TGTGCCAGCAGTGGACAGACCTACGAGCAGTACTTC

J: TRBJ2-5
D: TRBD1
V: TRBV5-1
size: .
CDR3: CASTGQGIWGYQYF
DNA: TGCGCCAGCACGGGACAGGGGATTTGGGGGTACCAGTACTTC

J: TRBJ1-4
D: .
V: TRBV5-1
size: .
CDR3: CASSYRANEKLFF
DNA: TGCGCCAGCAGCTACAGGGCTAATGAAAAACTGTTTTTT

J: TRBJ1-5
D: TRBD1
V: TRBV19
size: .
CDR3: CASRRGLHQPQHF
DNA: TGTGCCAGTAGAAGGGGGCTCCATCAGCCCCAGCATTTT

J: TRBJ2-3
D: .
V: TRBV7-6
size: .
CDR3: CASSLGDSYSTDTQYF
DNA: TGTGCCAGCAGCTTAGGCGACAGTTATAGCACAGATACGCAGTATTTT

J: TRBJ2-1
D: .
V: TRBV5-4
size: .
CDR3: CASSRLGGASDEQFF
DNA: TGTGCCAGCAGCCGCTTAGGGGGGGCCTCGGATGAGCAGTTCTTC

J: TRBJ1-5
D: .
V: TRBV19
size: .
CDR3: CASSILHRRDQPQHF
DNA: TGTGCCAGTAGTATACTTCACAGGAGGGATCAGCCCCAGCATTTT

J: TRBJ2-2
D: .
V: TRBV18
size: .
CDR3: CASSPLTGELFF
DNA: TGTGCCAGCTCACCATTAACCGGGGAGCTGTTTTTT

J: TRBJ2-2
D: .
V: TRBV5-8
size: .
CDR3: CASSSDNTGELFF
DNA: TGTGCCAGCAGCAGCGACAACACCGGGGAGCTGTTTTTT

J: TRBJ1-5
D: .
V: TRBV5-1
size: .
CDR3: CASSLEGVGQPQHF
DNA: TGCGCCAGCAGCTTGGAGGGGGTGGGTCAGCCCCAGCATTTT

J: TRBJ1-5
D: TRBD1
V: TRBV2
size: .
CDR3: CASSGTGRFAQPQHF
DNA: TGTGCCAGCAGTGGGACAGGGAGGTTTGCTCAGCCCCAGCATTTT

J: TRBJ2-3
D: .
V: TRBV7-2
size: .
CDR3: CASSPTALSTDTQYF
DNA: TGTGCCAGCAGCCCGACTGCGCTTAGCACAGATACGCAGTATTTT

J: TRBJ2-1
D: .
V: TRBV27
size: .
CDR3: CASSLRRAWEQFF
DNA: TGTGCCAGCAGTCTCAGGAGGGCCTGGGAGCAGTTCTTC

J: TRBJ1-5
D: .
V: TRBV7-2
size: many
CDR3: CASSLAGRGQPQHF
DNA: TGTGCCAGCAGCTTAGCAGGGCGGGGTCAGCCCCAGCATTTT

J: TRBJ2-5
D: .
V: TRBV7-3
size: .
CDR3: CASSPNPAETQYF
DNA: TGTGCCAGCAGCCCCAACCCTGCGGAGACCCAGTACTTC

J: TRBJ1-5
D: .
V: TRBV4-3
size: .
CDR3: CASSQDRYSGPQHF
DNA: TGCGCCAGCAGCCAAGATCGGTACTCCGGGCCCCAGCATTTT

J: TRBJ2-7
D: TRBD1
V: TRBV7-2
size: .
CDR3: CASSTGQRNEQYF
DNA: TGTGCCAGCAGCACGGGACAGCGCAACGAGCAGTACTTC

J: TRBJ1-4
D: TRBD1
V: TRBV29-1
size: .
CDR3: CSVARGDWANEKLFF
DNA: TGCAGCGTTGCCAGGGGGGATTGGGCTAATGAAAAACTGTTTTTT

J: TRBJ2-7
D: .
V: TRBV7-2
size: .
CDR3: CASAVSREQYF
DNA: TGTGCCAGCGCCGTTAGCCGCGAGCAGTACTTC

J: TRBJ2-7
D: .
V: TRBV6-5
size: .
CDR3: CASSYSIQASYEQYF
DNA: TGTGCCAGCAGTTATTCCATTCAGGCCTCCTACGAGCAGTACTTC

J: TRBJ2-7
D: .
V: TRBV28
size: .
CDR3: CASSLGGALSYEQYF
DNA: TGTGCCAGCAGTTTGGGAGGAGCTTTGAGCTACGAGCAGTACTTC

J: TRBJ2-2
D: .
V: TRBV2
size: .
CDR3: CASSVDRVYTGELFF
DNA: TGTGCCAGCAGTGTGGACAGAGTTTACACCGGGGAGCTGTTTTTT

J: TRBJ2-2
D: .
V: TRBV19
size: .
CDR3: CAVEVRNTGELFF
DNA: TGTGCCGTTGAGGTACGAAACACCGGGGAGCTGTTTTTT

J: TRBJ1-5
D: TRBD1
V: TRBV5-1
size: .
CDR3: CASSPGQPSIQPQHF
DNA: TGCGCCAGCAGCCCGGGACAGCCGTCGATTCAGCCCCAGCATTTT